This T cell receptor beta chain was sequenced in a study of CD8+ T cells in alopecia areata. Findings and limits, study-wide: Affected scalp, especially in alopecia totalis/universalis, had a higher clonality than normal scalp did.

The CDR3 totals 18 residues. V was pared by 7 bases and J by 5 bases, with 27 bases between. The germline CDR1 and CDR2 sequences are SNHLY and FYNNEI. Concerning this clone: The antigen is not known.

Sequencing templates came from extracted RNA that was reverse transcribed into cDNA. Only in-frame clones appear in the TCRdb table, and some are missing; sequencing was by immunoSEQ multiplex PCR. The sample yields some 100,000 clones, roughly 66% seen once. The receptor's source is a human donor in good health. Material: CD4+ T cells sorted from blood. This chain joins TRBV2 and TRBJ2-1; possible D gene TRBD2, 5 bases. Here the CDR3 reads CASKWGVGFISSDNEQFF. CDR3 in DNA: TGTGCCAGCAAGTGGGGAGTAGGGTTCATATCCTCGGACAATGAGCAGTTCTTC.